One and the same sample provided the 30 T cell receptor beta chains below, sequenced in a study of control samples from healthy donors and cancer patients (TCRdb year 2020). Library construction relied on the immunoSEQ multiplex PCR assay. The table was pulled from immuneACCESS by TCRdb, which kept in-frame rearrangements only. Such tables lose some clones; where checked, under half of the loss comes from unresolved V genes, and the rest has no known cause. Present in this sample are about 18,000 clones, approximately 82% of which were seen just once. The ten top clones hold 25% to 35% of the sample. Sequenced sample: PBMCs. The receptors were gathered from an elderly man with head and neck cancer.

The chain is built from TRBV5-1 and TRBJ2-7, with unresolved D. In germline, CDR1 is SGHRS, CDR2 YFSETQ. V lost 1 base, J lost 2 bases, and 10 bases lay in between. CDR3 length equals 14 residues. CDR3 residues: CASSLNQVAYEQYF. In nucleotides, the CDR3 is TGCGCCAGCAGCTTGAATCAGGTTGCCTACGAGCAGTACTTC.

The chain couples TRBV6-6 to TRBJ1-1; no clear D. The CDR3 contains 16 residues. Germline assignment: CDR1 MNHNY and CDR2 SVGAGI (reference sequence). The V gene lost 6 bases and the J gene lost 5 bases, with 22 bases spanning the gap. CDR3: CASSSRGQGRGTEAFF. CDR3 bases: TGTGCCAGCAGCTCTCGGGGTCAAGGGCGCGGTACTGAAGCTTTCTTT.

This clone was picked up a small number of times. The genes are TRBV19 and TRBJ1-5, with 8 bases matching TRBD1. CDR1 and CDR2 from the germline V gene are LNHDA and SQIVND (reference sequence). V was pared by 5 bases and J by 7 bases, with 4 bases of the junction left unmatched. This CDR3 spans 13 amino acids. DNA for the CDR3: TGTGCCAGTAGTGACAGGGGAGGGCAGCCCCAGCATTTT. Amino acid sequence: CASSDRGGQPQHF.

The rearrangement links TRBV4-1 to TRBJ1-5; 7 bases are shared with TRBD1. This CDR3 contains 16 residues. Germline CDR1 reads MGHRA; CDR2 reads YSYEKL. The ends lost 0 bases at V and 4 bases at J; junction bases unmatched: 6. The CDR3 nucleotides read TGCGCCAGCAGCCAAGATCCAGGGGGGGGGAATCAGCCCCAGCATTTT. Its translation is CASSQDPGGGNQPQHF.

CDR3 sequence (DNA): TGCGCCAGCAGCCAAGATCTTAGCGGGAGGAACACCGGGGAGCTGTTTTTT. Its translation is CASSQDLSGRNTGELFF. The chain carries TRBV4-1 and TRBJ2-2; the match to TRBD2 covers 9 bases. The V gene end was trimmed by 0 bases and the J gene end by 1 base; junction bases not matched to a gene: 3. This CDR3 comprises 17 residues. Germline values: CDR1 MGHRA, CDR2 YSYEKL.

There are a few counts of this clone. The CDR3 bases are TGTGCTAGTGGTTTGGATCTAGCGGGGTTCACAGATACGCAGTATTTT. Amino acid sequence: CASGLDLAGFTDTQYF. This chain uses TRBV12-5 with TRBJ2-3; 9 positions agree with TRBD2. The CDR3 is 16 residues long. Germline-derived CDR1 and CDR2 are LGHNT and FRNRAP. The junction had 4 bases not matched to a gene; V was cut back by 1 base and J by 2 bases.

The chain carries TRBV7-9 and TRBJ2-3; no firm D call. Trimming took off 3 bases at V and 4 bases at J, with 5 bases between the two ends. The germline V gene has CDR1 SEHNR and CDR2 FQNEAQ (reference sequence). The CDR3 is 12 amino acids. CDR3 region: CASSLDADTQYF. As DNA, the CDR3 is TGTGCCAGCAGCTTGGACGCAGATACGCAGTATTTT.

This chain uses TRBV2 with TRBJ2-7; D call uncertain. The CDR3 consists of 12 residues. V lost 3 bases to trimming and J lost 2 bases, with 5 bases between them. Germline-derived CDR1 and CDR2 are SNHLY and FYNNEI. CDR3 DNA sequence: TGTGCCAGCAGTGACTACCCCTACGAGCAGTACTTC. It specifies CASSDYPYEQYF.

V is TRBV6-6 and J is TRBJ1-6; D possibly corresponds to TRBD1 (5 bases). Trimming cost V 4 bases and J 7 bases, with 17 bases left between them. Germline V gene sequence: CDR1 MNHNY, CDR2 SVGAGI (reference sequence). The CDR3 extends over 16 amino acids. CDR3 DNA: TGTGCCAGCAGTTCCAGTAGGGGAGGAAAGAATTCACCCCTCCACTTT. This codes for CASSSSRGGKNSPLHF.

This clone is classed as large. The chain employs TRBV14 and TRBJ2-7; TRBD1 agrees at 10 bases. The V gene's germline CDR1 is SGHDN and CDR2 FVKESK. The CDR3 totals 14 residues. J was trimmed by 4 bases and V by 4 bases; bases with no gene match: 4. CDR3 protein: CASSPGQGGYEQYF. The DNA of the CDR3 is TGTGCCAGCAGCCCCGGACAGGGGGGGTACGAGCAGTACTTC.

This chain joins TRBV2 and TRBJ2-5; 7 bases are a match to TRBD2. This CDR3 spans 13 amino acids. The germline V gene encodes CDR1 SNHLY and CDR2 FYNNEI. V was clipped by 7 bases and J by 4 bases; unmatched bases: 6. The CDR3 loop reads CASNRGVRETQYF. DNA of the CDR3: TGTGCCAGCAATCGGGGGGTAAGAGAGACCCAGTACTTC.

The chain recombines TRBV6-5 with TRBJ2-7; no definite D call. The V gene's germline CDR1 is MNHEY and CDR2 SVGAGI. V was trimmed by 2 bases and J by 5 bases, leaving 10 bases between them. The CDR3 runs 13 residues. CDR3: CASSYVPADEQYF. CDR3 DNA sequence: TGTGCCAGCAGTTACGTCCCCGCCGACGAGCAGTACTTC.

The rearrangement uses TRBV6-5 and TRBJ2-1, with 10 positions matching TRBD2. The germline CDR1 and CDR2 sequences are MNHEY and SVGAGI. Trimming at V came to 8 bases and at J to 12 bases, leaving 13 bases not matched to a gene. The CDR3 is 14 residues long. The CDR3, as DNA: TGTGCCAGCTATTTTTGGGGGACTAGCGAAGGGCAGTTCTTC. Its protein product is CASYFWGTSEGQFF.

CDR3 region: CASSLEVLTYGYTF. The CDR3 DNA sequence: TGTGCCAGCAGCCTGGAGGTACTTACCTATGGCTACACCTTC. The chain links TRBV4-2 to TRBJ1-2; D gene ambiguous. V was trimmed by 4 bases and J by 4 bases, leaving 13 bases between them. This CDR3 region has 14 residues. Germline V CDR1 and CDR2: LGHNA, YNFKEQ.

The chain is built from TRBV9 and TRBJ2-5, with 9 nucleotides matching TRBD2. There are 16 residues in the CDR3. Germline assignment: CDR1 SGDLS and CDR2 YYNGEE. Trimming removed 0 bases from V and 0 bases from J; junction bases left unmatched: 3. The CDR3 DNA is TGTGCCAGCAGCGTAGGGCTAGCGGGGTACCAAGAGACCCAGTACTTC. Protein: CASSVGLAGYQETQYF.

The rearrangement links TRBV20-1 to TRBJ1-2, with TRBD1 matching 7 bases. Germline trimming cut 5 bases from V and 8 bases from J; bases unmatched to any gene: 5. The CDR3 runs 11 residues. Germline V gene lookup returns CDR1 DFQATT and CDR2 SNEGSKA (reference sequence). In DNA form, the CDR3 reads TGCAGTGCTGAGACAGGGCAGGGCTACACCTTC. It is translated as CSAETGQGYTF.

The chain has TRBV6-6 and TRBJ2-1, with a weak D call TRBD2 (5 bases). The length of the CDR3 is 14 residues. CDR1 MNHNY and CDR2 SVGAGI come from the germline V gene (reference sequence). Deletions cut 7 bases from V and 3 bases from J, with 13 bases between. The CDR3 region has the DNA TGTGCCAGCACCGAGGGCCATCTCTACAATGAGCAGTTCTTC. Protein: CASTEGHLYNEQFF.

This sequence joins TRBV19 and TRBJ1-1; maybe TRBD1 (5 bases). This CDR3 has 14 residues. V was shortened by 4 bases and J by 5 bases, with 14 bases between the two germline ends. The germline V gene has CDR1 LNHDA and CDR2 SQIVND (reference sequence). The CDR3 is CASSKAGWLTEAFF. Here the CDR3 DNA reads TGTGCCAGTAGTAAGGCAGGGTGGTTGACTGAAGCTTTCTTT. The full variable domain, its missing parts supplied by reference TRBV19 and TRBJ1-1, is DGGITQSPKYLFRKEGQNVTLSCEQNLNHDAMYWYRQDPGQGLRLIYYSQIVNDFQKGDIAEGYSVSREKKESFPLTVTSAQKNPTAFYLCASSKAGWLTEAFFGQGTRLTVV.

The gene calls are TRBV7-3 and TRBJ2-1; D tentatively reads TRBD1 or TRBD2 (5 bases each). Between the trimmed V and J ends, which lost 1 base and 0 bases, there was a span of 7 bases. Germline assignment: CDR1 SGHTA and CDR2 FQGTGA. This CDR3 contains 15 residues. The CDR3 spells CASSLNGGSYNEQFF. CDR3 DNA sequence: TGTGCCAGCAGCTTAAATGGGGGCTCCTACAATGAGCAGTTCTTC.

This chain uses TRBV7-2 with TRBJ2-1; possible D gene TRBD1, 6 bases. The CDR3 length is 15 residues. V was shortened by 3 bases and J by 0 bases, with 9 bases between the two germline ends. The germline V gene has CDR1 SGHTA and CDR2 FQGNSA. As DNA, the CDR3 is TGTGCCAGCAGCTTTTACAGGGCCTCCTACAATGAGCAGTTCTTC. Its translation: CASSFYRASYNEQFF.

The chain carries TRBV11-2 and TRBJ2-3; no definite D call. Germline V gene sequence: CDR1 SGHAT, CDR2 FQNNGV. V lost 1 base and J lost 0, with 11 bases in between. The CDR3 runs 16 residues. CDR3 sequence reads: CASSLGWAPSTDTQYF. The DNA of the CDR3 is TGTGCCAGCAGCTTAGGTTGGGCCCCTAGCACAGATACGCAGTATTTT.

The CDR3 region has the DNA TGTGCCAGCAGCGTACAGGGGGACACTGAAGCTTTCTTT. Encoded protein: CASSVQGDTEAFF. This chain links TRBV9 with TRBJ1-1; 7 bases match TRBD1. This CDR3 spans 13 amino acids. V lost 1 base and J lost 3; bases outside the gene matches: 0. Germline V gene sequence: CDR1 SGDLS, CDR2 YYNGEE.

The V call is TRBV5-1, the J call TRBJ1-1, with D tentatively TRBD1 (6 bases). Between the trimmed V and J ends, which lost 1 base and 2 bases, there was a span of 12 bases. The CDR3 is made up of 15 amino acids. From germline, CDR1 is SGHRS and CDR2 YFSETQ. CDR3 residues: CASSLMGGPNTEAFF. The DNA of the CDR3 is TGCGCCAGCAGCTTGATGGGGGGCCCTAACACTGAAGCTTTCTTT.

This rearrangement joins TRBV7-2 to TRBJ2-3; no clear D gene. This CDR3 region has 13 residues. Trimming removed 5 bases from V and 5 bases from J, with 11 bases in between. In germline, CDR1 is SGHTA, CDR2 FQGNSA. This CDR3 reads CASSQRLLDTQYF. The CDR3 DNA is TGTGCCAGCAGCCAAAGATTATTAGATACGCAGTATTTT.

V gene TRBV5-3 combines with J gene TRBJ2-7; 9 nucleotides align to TRBD1. TRBV5-3 is flagged as an ORF with uncertain function. V shed 5 bases, J shed 0 bases, and the junction held 6 bases outside the gene matches. The CDR3 has 15 residues. CDR3 sequence reads: CARSSGQGHSYEQYF. In DNA, the CDR3 is TGTGCCAGAAGTTCGGGACAGGGACACTCCTACGAGCAGTACTTC.

V usage is TRBV7-2 and J usage is TRBJ2-3; D unclear. V lost 5 bases and J 3 bases, leaving 12 bases between the germline ends. CDR1 and CDR2 (germline): SGHTA, FQGNSA. The CDR3 extends over 14 amino acids. The CDR3 is CASSPLVGTDTQYF. The DNA for the CDR3 is TGTGCCAGCAGCCCACTGGTGGGGACAGATACGCAGTATTTT.

The chain has TRBV12-3 or TRBV12-4 and TRBJ1-1; D ambiguous. Trimming removed 3 bases at V and 2 bases at J, with 7 bases between. This CDR3 has 13 amino acids. The CDR3 DNA sequence: TGTGCCAGCAGTTTTCAGAGCAACACTGAAGCTTTCTTT. This sequence encodes CASSFQSNTEAFF.

The rearrangement joins TRBV24-1 to TRBJ2-1; 12 bases map to TRBD1. V shed 5 bases, J shed 4 bases, and the junction held 8 bases outside the gene matches. The CDR3 spans 17 residues. Germline assignment: CDR1 KGHDR and CDR2 SFDVKD. The CDR3: CATSAPGQGALYNEQFF. Here the CDR3 DNA reads TGTGCCACCAGTGCCCCGGGACAGGGGGCTCTTTACAATGAGCAGTTCTTC.

The sample holds a few counts of this clone. CDR3 loop: CASSYDRRGEKLFF. In DNA, the CDR3 is TGTGCCAGCAGTTACGACAGGCGCGGGGAAAAACTGTTTTTT. The chain is built from TRBV6-5 and TRBJ1-4; D possibly corresponds to TRBD1 (6 bases). Germline loops: CDR1 MNHEY, CDR2 SVGAGI. The CDR3 extends over 14 amino acids. The V gene lost 2 bases and the J gene lost 8 bases, with 12 bases spanning the gap.

For this clone: Other DNA sequences from this sample encode an identical CDR3 as well. The gene calls are TRBV24-1 and TRBJ1-5; D not resolved. Germline V gene data show CDR1 as KGHDR and CDR2 as SFDVKD. V was trimmed by 7 bases and J by 7 bases, leaving 16 bases between them. CDR3 length: 14 residues. The CDR3 region has the DNA TGTGCCACCAGCGGCCCTGGGGAGGGACAGCCCCAGCATTTT. This translates into CATSGPGEGQPQHF.